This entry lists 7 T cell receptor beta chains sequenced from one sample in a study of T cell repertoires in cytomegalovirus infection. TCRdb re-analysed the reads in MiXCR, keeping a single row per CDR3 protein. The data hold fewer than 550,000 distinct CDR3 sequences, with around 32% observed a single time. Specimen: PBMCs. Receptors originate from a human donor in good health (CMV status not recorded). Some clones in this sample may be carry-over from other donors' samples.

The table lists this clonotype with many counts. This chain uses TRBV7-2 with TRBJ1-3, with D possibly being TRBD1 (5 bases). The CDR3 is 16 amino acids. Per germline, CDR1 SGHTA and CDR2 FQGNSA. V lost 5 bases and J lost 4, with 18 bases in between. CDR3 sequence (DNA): TGTGCCAGCAGCCGAGGACATCGGGGAAGGGGAAACACCATATATTTT. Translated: CASSRGHRGRGNTIYF. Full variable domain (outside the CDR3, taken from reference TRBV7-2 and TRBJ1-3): GAGVSQSPSNKVTEKGKDVELRCDPISGHTALYWYRQSLGQGLEFLIYFQGNSAPDKSGLPSDRFSAERTGGSVSTLTIQRTQQEDSAVYLCASSRGHRGRGNTIYFGEGSWLTVV.

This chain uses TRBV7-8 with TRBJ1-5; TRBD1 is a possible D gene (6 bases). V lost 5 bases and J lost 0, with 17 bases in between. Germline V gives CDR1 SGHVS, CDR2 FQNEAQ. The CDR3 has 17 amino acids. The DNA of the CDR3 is TGTGCCAGCAGCCGGCCCCGCAGAGGGGGTAGCAATCAGCCCCAGCATTTT. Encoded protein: CASSRPRRGGSNQPQHF.

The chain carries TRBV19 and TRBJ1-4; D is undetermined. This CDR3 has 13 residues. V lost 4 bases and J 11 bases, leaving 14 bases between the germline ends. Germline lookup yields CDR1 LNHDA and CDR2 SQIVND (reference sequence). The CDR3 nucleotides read TGTGCCAGTAGTACTTGGACGAACGAGAAACTGTTTTTT. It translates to CASSTWTNEKLFF.

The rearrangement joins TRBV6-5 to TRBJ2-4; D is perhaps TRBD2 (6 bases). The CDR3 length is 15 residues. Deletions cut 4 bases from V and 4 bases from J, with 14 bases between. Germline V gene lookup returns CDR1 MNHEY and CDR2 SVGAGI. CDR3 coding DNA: TGTGCCAGCAGTTCCCCCGGGGGTCCGAAAAACATTCAGTACTTC. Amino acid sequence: CASSSPGGPKNIQYF.

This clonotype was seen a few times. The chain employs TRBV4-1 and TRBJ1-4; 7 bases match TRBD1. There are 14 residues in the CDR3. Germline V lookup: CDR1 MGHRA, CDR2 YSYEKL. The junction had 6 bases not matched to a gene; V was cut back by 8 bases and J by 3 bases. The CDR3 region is CASGTGAANEKLFF. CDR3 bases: TGCGCCAGCGGCACAGGGGCCGCTAATGAAAAACTGTTTTTT.

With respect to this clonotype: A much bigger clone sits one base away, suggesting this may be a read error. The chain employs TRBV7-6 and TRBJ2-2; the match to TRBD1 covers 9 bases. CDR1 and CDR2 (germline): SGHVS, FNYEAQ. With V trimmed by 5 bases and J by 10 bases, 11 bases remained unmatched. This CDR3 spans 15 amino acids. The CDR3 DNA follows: TGTGCCAGCAGCCTGGGACAGGGAAACGCCGTGGAGCTGTTTTTT. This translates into CASSLGQGNAVELFF.

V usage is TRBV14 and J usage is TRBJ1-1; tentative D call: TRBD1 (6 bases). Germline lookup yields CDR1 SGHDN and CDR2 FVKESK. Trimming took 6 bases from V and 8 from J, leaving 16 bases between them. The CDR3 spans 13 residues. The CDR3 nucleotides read TGTGCCAGCAGAACAGGGCGCCTACCGGAAGCTTTCTTT. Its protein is CASRTGRLPEAFF.